These 14 T cell receptor beta chains were all obtained from the same sample, sequenced in a study of human T cells and chemical hapten exposure. A single record per CDR3 protein comes from TCRdb applying MiXCR to the 5' RACE reads. The profile shows 110,000 to 150,000 distinct CDR3 sequences, around 4.1% of them singletons. RNA extraction used unfractionated whole blood as the source of total RNA. These receptor sequences come from a female donor in good health.

This clonotype was observed at least ten times. This chain connects TRBV7-2 to TRBJ1-1; TRBD1 aligns across 7 bases. Germline-derived CDR1 and CDR2 are SGHTA and FQGNSA. This CDR3 comprises 14 residues. V lost 3 bases, J lost 8 bases, and 9 bases stayed unmatched. CDR3 amino acids: CASSLTGTVEEAFF. The CDR3 region has the DNA TGTGCCAGCAGCTTGACCGGGACAGTAGAAGAAGCTTTCTTT.

This clonotype was seen more than once but under ten times. The chain has TRBV20-1 and TRBJ2-7, with 14 bases aligning to TRBD2. Per germline, CDR1 DFQATT and CDR2 SNEGSKA (reference sequence). CDR3 length: 14 amino acids. The junction had 5 bases not matched to a gene; V was cut back by 4 bases and J by 6 bases. CDR3 loop: CSATPGLAGAEQYF. The CDR3 nucleotides are TGCAGTGCTACGCCGGGACTAGCGGGGGCCGAGCAGTACTTC.

This clonotype appeared many times. The chain carries TRBV19 and TRBJ1-2; perhaps TRBD1 as D (6 bases). CDR1 and CDR2 from the germline V gene are LNHDA and SQIVND (reference sequence). Between the trimmed V and J ends, which lost 8 bases and 8 bases, there was a span of 15 bases. This CDR3 has 12 amino acids. The CDR3 region is CASADRPAGYTF. CDR3 nucleotides: TGTGCCAGTGCAGACAGGCCGGCGGGCTACACCTTC.

The table lists this clonotype with many counts. The chain couples TRBV7-9 to TRBJ1-1, with D possibly matching TRBD1 (6 bases). The CDR3 totals 15 residues. In germline, CDR1 is SEHNR, CDR2 FQNEAQ (reference sequence). V was pared by 3 bases and J by 1 base, with 12 bases between. The chain's CDR3 is CASSLQGFANTEAFF. The CDR3 DNA follows: TGTGCCAGCAGCTTGCAGGGGTTCGCGAACACTGAAGCTTTCTTT.

This clonotype appeared many times. The chain has TRBV12-3 or TRBV12-4 and TRBJ1-6, with TRBD1 as a possible D gene (6 bases). V lost 2 bases and J lost 7, with 12 bases in between. This CDR3 has 15 residues. Written as DNA, the CDR3 is TGTGCCAGCAGTTTATCCAGGGGAAACAATTCACCCCTCCACTTT. Its translation is CASSLSRGNNSPLHF.

This clonotype was detected many times. The J gene is TRBJ1-1, the V gene TRBV5-6; D unclear. V was shortened by 0 bases and J by 4 bases, with 16 bases between the two germline ends. This CDR3 has 16 residues. Germline V CDR1 and CDR2: SGHDT, YYEEEE. CDR3 nucleotide sequence: TGTGCCAGCAGCTTGGTATCCTGGGCCTCCCGCACTGAAGCTTTCTTT. This encodes CASSLVSWASRTEAFF.

This clonotype occurred many times. The J gene is TRBJ2-1, the V gene TRBV19; D may be TRBD1 or TRBD2 (6 bases each). This CDR3 is built from 19 residues. Germline-derived CDR1 and CDR2 are LNHDA and SQIVND (reference sequence). Trimming removed 4 bases at V and 0 bases at J, with 22 bases between. In DNA, the CDR3 is TGTGCCAGTAGTAATTGGCCTCGGGGGCCCGAAAGCTCCTACAATGAGCAGTTCTTC. Translating it yields CASSNWPRGPESSYNEQFF.

The table lists this clonotype with many counts. The chain uses TRBV7-2 and TRBJ2-3, with TRBD2 matching over 10 bases. With 8 bases clipped from V and 1 base from J, the junction kept 15 bases outside the gene matches. The CDR3 has 18 residues. Germline assignment: CDR1 SGHTA and CDR2 FQGNSA. CDR3 bases: TGTGCCAGCGGTCCCCGGAGCGGGGGGGCAGGGCGCACAGATACGCAGTATTTT. Translation: CASGPRSGGAGRTDTQYF.

This clonotype was detected many times. Here the CDR3 DNA reads TGTGCCAGCAGTTCTTACAGGGGAGGAGAGACCCAGTACTTC. This encodes CASSSYRGGETQYF. V and J are TRBV12-3 or TRBV12-4 and TRBJ2-5, with D perhaps matching TRBD1 (7 bases). With 4 bases removed from V and 4 bases from J, the gap between germline ends came to 13 bases. This CDR3 comprises 14 residues.

A remark on this clonotype: A junction boundary mismatches the germline segment, possibly from a read error. The chain has TRBV12-3 or TRBV12-4 and TRBJ2-7, with D possibly matching TRBD1 (7 bases). This CDR3 spans 13 amino acids. The CDR3 here is CASRRAGGREQCF. The CDR3 bases are TGTGCCAGCAGGCGAGCAGGGGGTCGGGAGCAGTGCTTC.

This clonotype was counted many times. Its ends do not fully match the called genes, so a read error is possible. The rearrangement joins TRBV6-1 to TRBJ1-4; 8 bases match TRBD1. In germline, CDR1 is MNHNS, CDR2 SASEGT. The CDR3 runs to 12 residues. The CDR3 sequence: CASGDRGEKLFF. CDR3 nucleotides: TGTGCCAGCGGTGACAGGGGAGAAAAACTGTTTTTT.

This clonotype has at least ten counts. The chain couples TRBV3-1 to TRBJ1-2, with D maybe TRBD1 (5 bases). This CDR3 is built from 14 residues. Germline V gene sequence: CDR1 LGHDT, CDR2 YNNKEL (reference sequence). The germline V and J ends were trimmed by 4 bases and 4 bases, with 13 bases remaining between them. CDR3 sequence reads: CASSPVGEIYGYTF. The CDR3 region has the DNA TGTGCCAGCAGCCCCGTAGGGGAGATCTATGGCTACACCTTC. The complete variable domain, with remaining parts taken from reference TRBV3-1 and TRBJ1-2, reads DTAVSQTPKYLVTQMGNDKSIKCEQNLGHDTMYWYKQDSKKFLKIMFSYNNKELIINETVPNRFSPKSPDKAHLNLHINSLELGDSAVYFCASSPVGEIYGYTFGSGTRLTVV.

On this clonotype: This sequence may be a read error, since a much larger clone differs from it by one base. The V call is TRBV5-4, the J call TRBJ2-7, with D unclear. Germline-derived CDR1 and CDR2 are SGHNT and YYREEE (reference sequence). There are 13 residues in the CDR3. V was cut by 3 bases and J by 3 bases, with 10 bases left in between. The CDR3 DNA reads TGTGCCAGCAGCTGGGCCGCTGGCTACGAGCAGTACTTC. Amino acids: CASSWAAGYEQYF.

This clonotype appeared many times. This sequence joins TRBV6-5 and TRBJ2-7, with 8 bases aligning to TRBD2. Unmatched junction bases numbered 6, after V lost 0 bases and J lost 5 bases. Germline loops: CDR1 MNHEY, CDR2 SVGAGI. The CDR3 sequence is 15 residues long. CDR3 loop: CASSYSYSGDHEQYF. The DNA for the CDR3 is TGTGCCAGCAGTTACTCATATAGCGGGGACCACGAGCAGTACTTC.